Only a few counts were recorded for the clone carrying this T cell receptor beta chain. Its antigen is unidentified. The study reverse transcribed the entire isolated RNA, so it sequenced expressed TCRB transcripts. Sequenced by immunoSEQ multiplex PCR; TCRdb stores in-frame clones only, minus some. The sample lists 250,000 to 350,000 clones; about 14% were seen once. This sample is part of a study of beta chain features in type 1 diabetes. V shed 1 base and J 5 bases; nucleotides not matched to a gene: 8. This CDR3 is built from 17 residues. Per the germline V gene, CDR1 is SGHAT and CDR2 is FQNNGV. The study, taken as a whole, reports: More deletions and fewer insertions at VDJ junctions were seen in type 1 diabetes patients.

Input material: central memory CD4+ T cells from blood. The sequence was obtained from a man under 40 in good health. The chain is built from TRBV11-2 and TRBJ2-1, with TRBD1 identical over 10 bases. The CDR3 DNA is TGTGCCAGCAGCTTAGGGAGTTCCGGGACAGGGGACAATGAGCAGTTCTTC. This sequence encodes CASSLGSSGTGDNEQFF.